This paragraph covers one T cell receptor (beta chain) sequence. Its antigen remains unidentified. Per the germline V gene, CDR1 is LGHNT and CDR2 is FRNRAP. The V segment lost 1 base and the J segment 1 base; nucleotides outside the gene matches: 0. The CDR3 is 14 amino acids. Stated time point: patch test 1, 2 weeks after DPC sensitization. Sample treatment: therapeutic diphenylcyclopropenone sensitization with weekly scalp DPC. In the library, unique molecular identifiers were attached to individual cDNA molecules. Each CDR3 protein gets one entry after TCRdb re-called the RACE reads with MiXCR. Among about 74,000 distinct CDR3 sequences listed, approximately 35% were seen once. The record originates from a study of human T cells and chemical hapten exposure. General study points: TCRs above 1 in 1000 frequency did not change with DPC sensitization. Patch test score tracked positively with PT1 expanded TCR counts.

V gene TRBV12-5 combines with J gene TRBJ1-1; 7 bases line up with TRBD1. The sequence was collected from a man in his forties with alopecia areata. Some clones in this sample may be carry-over from other donors' samples. The starting material was whole blood, obtained in connection with sensitization to the hapten diphenylcyclopropenone (DPC). CDR3 amino acids: CASGLGTGNTEAFF. Written as DNA, the CDR3 is TGTGCTAGTGGTTTGGGGACAGGGAACACTGAAGCTTTCTTT.